This TCR beta chain was identified in a study of molecular identifiers for immune sequencing clone quantification. The study's findings and limits: Same-barcode identical TCR molecules could make highly expanded clones look smaller than they are.

TCRdb analysed the PCR reads with MiXCR anew, one entry per CDR3 protein. Of about 640,000 distinct CDR3 sequences in the sample, 20% are singletons; the top ten hold roughly 0.85%. In its sample, this clonotype was seen a few times. The antigen is not known. This clonotype was sampled from a human donor in good health. Some libraries in this study had Jurkat cell RNA spiked in. The sequenced sample was naive CD8+ T cells from blood, with Jurkat cell RNA spiked in. Subset here: FACS-sorted CD8+CD4-CCR7+CD45RA+ naive T cells.

CDR3 sequence reads: CAISEGFGQAYEQYF. For the CDR3, the DNA is TGTGCCATCAGTGAGGGGTTTGGACAAGCCTACGAGCAGTACTTC. This chain connects TRBV10-3 to TRBJ2-7; maybe TRBD1 (5 bases). Trimming shortened V by 2 bases and J by 2 bases, and 13 bases separated the two germline ends. This CDR3 region has 15 residues. The germline V gene has CDR1 ENHRY and CDR2 SYGVKD.